The clone carrying this T cell receptor (beta chain) came up a few times. Its antigen is unidentified. The record originates from a study of CD8 T cells in ankylosing spondylitis. Study findings and constraints: Reports say disease-linked clones showed up significantly more in matched ankylosing spondylitis synovial fluid. Ankylosing spondylitis blood appeared to carry a characteristic TCR beta motif of 7 or 8 highly homologous variants.

The CDR3 is made up of 12 amino acids. The germline V and J ends were trimmed by 7 bases and 11 bases, with 15 bases remaining between them. Germline values: CDR1 MDHEN, CDR2 SYDVKM. TCRdb analysed the 5' RACE reads with MiXCR anew, one entry per CDR3 protein. The sample lists 350,000 or so distinct CDR3 sequences; under 8.5% were seen once. The receptor comes from a male donor with ankylosing spondylitis. Sequenced input: blood, either unsorted or a sorted T cell fraction (not recorded which). The chain recombines TRBV28 with TRBJ2-1, with TRBD2 as a possible D gene (6 bases). For the CDR3, the DNA is TGTGCCAGCATCGCAGCGGGTGTTAAGCAGTTCTTC. Translated: CASIAAGVKQFF.